Included here is one T cell receptor (beta chain) sequence, with context. Data came from immunoSEQ multiplex PCR; TCRdb stores just in-frame clones and leaves some out. This table has hundreds of thousands of clones, roughly 98% appearing once. J was trimmed by 5 bases and V by 6 bases; bases with no gene match: 11. Germline CDR1 is SNHLY and CDR2 is FYNNEI. The CDR3 has 17 amino acids. This specimen belongs to a study of shared clonotypes between healthy human individuals. It was CD45RO-negative cells, positively selected for CCR7, that made up naive CD8 cells, with terminally differentiated effector memory CD45RA+ cells excluded.

The source of this sequence is a man younger than 45 in good health. The source material was naive CD8+ T cells sorted from blood. This chain connects TRBV2 to TRBJ2-3, with TRBD2 identical over 13 bases. Here the CDR3 reads CASRDPTSGRAGDTQYF. The CDR3 DNA is TGTGCCAGCAGGGACCCTACTAGCGGGAGGGCCGGAGATACGCAGTATTTT.